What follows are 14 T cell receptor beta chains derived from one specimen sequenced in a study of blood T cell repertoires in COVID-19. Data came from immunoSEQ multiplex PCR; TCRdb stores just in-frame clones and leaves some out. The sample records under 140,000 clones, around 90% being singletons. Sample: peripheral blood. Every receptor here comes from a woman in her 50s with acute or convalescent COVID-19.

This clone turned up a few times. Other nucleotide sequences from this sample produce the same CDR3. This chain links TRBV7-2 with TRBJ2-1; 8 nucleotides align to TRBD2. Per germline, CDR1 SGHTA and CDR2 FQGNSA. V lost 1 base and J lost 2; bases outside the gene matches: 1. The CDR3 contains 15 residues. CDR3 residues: CASSLGTSTYNEQFF. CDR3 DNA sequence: TGTGCCAGCAGCTTAGGGACTAGCACCTACAATGAGCAGTTCTTC. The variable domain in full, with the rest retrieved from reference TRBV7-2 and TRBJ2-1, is GAGVSQSPSNKVTEKGKDVELRCDPISGHTALYWYRQSLGQGLEFLIYFQGNSAPDKSGLPSDRFSAERTGGSVSTLTIQRTQQEDSAVYLCASSLGTSTYNEQFFGPGTRLTVL.

The CDR3 DNA sequence: TGTGCCTGGAGCGGGCAGGGGGCGAACACCGGGGAGCTGTTTTTT. Translation: CAWSGQGANTGELFF. The gene calls are TRBV30 and TRBJ2-2, with 7 bases lining up with TRBD1. The CDR3 loop spans 15 amino acids. The germline CDR1 and CDR2 sequences are GTSNPN and SVGIG (reference sequence). Losses at the gene ends were 3 bases for V and 0 bases for J; bases not matched to a gene: 4.

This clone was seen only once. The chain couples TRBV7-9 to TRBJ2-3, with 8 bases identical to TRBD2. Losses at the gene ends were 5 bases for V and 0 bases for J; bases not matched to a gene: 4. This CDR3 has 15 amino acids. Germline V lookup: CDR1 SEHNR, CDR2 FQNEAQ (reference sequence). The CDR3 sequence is CASSLLAESTDTQYF. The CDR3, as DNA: TGTGCCAGCAGCCTACTAGCGGAGAGCACAGATACGCAGTATTTT.

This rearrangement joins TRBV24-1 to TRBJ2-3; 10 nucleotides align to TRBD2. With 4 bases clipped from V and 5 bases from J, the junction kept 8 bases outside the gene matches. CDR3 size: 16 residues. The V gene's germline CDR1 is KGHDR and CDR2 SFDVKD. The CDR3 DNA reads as TGTGCCACCAGTGACCCCCTAGCGGGAGCGGGAGATACGCAGTATTTT. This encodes CATSDPLAGAGDTQYF.

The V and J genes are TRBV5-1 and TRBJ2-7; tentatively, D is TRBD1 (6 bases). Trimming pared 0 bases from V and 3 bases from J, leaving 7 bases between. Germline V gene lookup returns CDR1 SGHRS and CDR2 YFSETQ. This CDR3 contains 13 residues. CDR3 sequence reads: CASSLGQDYEQYF. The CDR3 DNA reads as TGCGCCAGCAGCTTGGGACAGGACTACGAGCAGTACTTC.

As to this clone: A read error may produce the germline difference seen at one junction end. The CDR3 spells CATGLKGQAGAFEQFF. Here the CDR3 DNA reads TGCGCCACCGGTCTAAAGGGGCAAGCGGGAGCATTTGAGCAGTTCTTC. The chain joins TRBV15 to TRBJ2-1; 8 nucleotides align to TRBD2. Germline V lookup: CDR1 LNHNV, CDR2 YYDKDF (reference sequence). This CDR3 has 16 residues.

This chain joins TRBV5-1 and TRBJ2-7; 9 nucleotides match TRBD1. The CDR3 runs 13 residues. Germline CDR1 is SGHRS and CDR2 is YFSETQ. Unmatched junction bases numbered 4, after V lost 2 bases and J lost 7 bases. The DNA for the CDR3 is TGCGCCAGCAGCTTCGGGACAGGGAGAGAGCAGTACTTC. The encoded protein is CASSFGTGREQYF.

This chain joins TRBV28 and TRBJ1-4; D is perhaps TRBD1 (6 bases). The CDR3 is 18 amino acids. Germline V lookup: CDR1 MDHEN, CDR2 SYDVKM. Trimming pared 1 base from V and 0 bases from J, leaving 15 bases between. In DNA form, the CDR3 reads TGTGCCAGCAGTTTATATTTCATCAGGGGAGCAACTAATGAAAAACTGTTTTTT. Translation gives CASSLYFIRGATNEKLFF.

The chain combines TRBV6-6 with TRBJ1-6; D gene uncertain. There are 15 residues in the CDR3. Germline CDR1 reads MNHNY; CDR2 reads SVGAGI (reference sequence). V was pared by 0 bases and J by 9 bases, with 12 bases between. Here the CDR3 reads CASSYSRQSRSPLHF. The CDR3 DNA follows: TGTGCCAGCAGTTACTCCCGCCAGTCACGTTCACCCCTCCACTTT.

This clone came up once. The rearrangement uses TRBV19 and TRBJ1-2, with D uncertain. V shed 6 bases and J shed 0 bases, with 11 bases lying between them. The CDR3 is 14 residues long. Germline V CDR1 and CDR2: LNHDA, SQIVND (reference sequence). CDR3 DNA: TGTGCCAGTAGGACTACAGAGGCTAACTATGGCTACACCTTC. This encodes CASRTTEANYGYTF. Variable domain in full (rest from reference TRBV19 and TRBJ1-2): DGGITQSPKYLFRKEGQNVTLSCEQNLNHDAMYWYRQDPGQGLRLIYYSQIVNDFQKGDIAEGYSVSREKKESFPLTVTSAQKNPTAFYLCASRTTEANYGYTFGSGTRLTVV.

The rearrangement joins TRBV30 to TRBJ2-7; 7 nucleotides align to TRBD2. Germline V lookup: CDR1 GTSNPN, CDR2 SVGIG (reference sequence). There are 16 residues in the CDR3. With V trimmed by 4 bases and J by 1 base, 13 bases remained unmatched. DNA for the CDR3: TGTGCCTGGACCCCCCCAGAGGCGGGAGAGTCCTACGAGCAGTACTTC. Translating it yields CAWTPPEAGESYEQYF.

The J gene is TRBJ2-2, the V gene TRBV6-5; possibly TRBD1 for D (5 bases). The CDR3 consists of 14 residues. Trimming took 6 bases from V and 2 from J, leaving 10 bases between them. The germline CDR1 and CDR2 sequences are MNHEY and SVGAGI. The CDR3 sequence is CASSLQGNTGELFF. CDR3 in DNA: TGTGCCAGCAGCCTGCAGGGTAACACCGGGGAGCTGTTTTTT.

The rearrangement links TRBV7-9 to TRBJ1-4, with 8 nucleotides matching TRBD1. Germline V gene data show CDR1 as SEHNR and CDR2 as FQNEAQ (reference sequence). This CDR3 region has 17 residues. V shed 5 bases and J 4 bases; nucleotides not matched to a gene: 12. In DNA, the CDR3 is TGTGCCAGCAGCCGCCTAGGCAGGGGACAGGTTAATGAAAAACTGTTTTTT. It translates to CASSRLGRGQVNEKLFF.

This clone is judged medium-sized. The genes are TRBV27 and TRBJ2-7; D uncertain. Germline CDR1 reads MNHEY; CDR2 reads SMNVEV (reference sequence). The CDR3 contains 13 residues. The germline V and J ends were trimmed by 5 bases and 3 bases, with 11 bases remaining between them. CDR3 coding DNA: TGTGCCAGCAGTCTAGGTCCCAGCTACGAGCAGTACTTC. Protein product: CASSLGPSYEQYF.